This T cell receptor beta chain is drawn from a study of read filtering for tumor transcriptome and immune sequencing (dated by TCRdb to 2018 to 2020). Looking at the study overall: Of the patients in the cohort, around 17 were male and more than 12 were female, and their mean age was around 66 years, with a range of about 47 to 80. Under revised international staging, eight or nine patients fell into R-ISS I, some 15 into R-ISS II and about 7 into R-ISS III. After DNase treatment, whole-transcriptome libraries were prepared using the TruSeq RNA Access Library Prep Kit. TCR-region mapped reads per sample ranged from about 4 to 10.27 million with IR-seq versus only about 80 to 1,300 with RNA-seq. The study compared TCR repertoires from targeted immune repertoire sequencing and bulk whole-transcriptome sequencing run on the same bone marrow samples. One main goal was a read-filtering strategy for immune repertoire data, in particular deciding whether clonotypes backed by only one read should be removed. What the work shows at the level of the full study, not this receptor alone: The sorted CD138-negative fraction was a mixed bone marrow immune population, not purified T cells. The correlation between IR-seq and RNA-seq shared clonotype proportions was increased by removal of single-read clonotypes. Clonotypes were captured by IR-seq at much higher depth and more reliably than by RNA-seq, and smaller IR-seq throughput was sufficient for identification of most shared clonotypes. In IR-seq, roughly four fifths of clonotypes but 3% to 4% of total reads were represented by single-read clonotypes, whereas in RNA-seq, 74.6% of clonotypes and approximately 40% of reads were represented by single-read clonotypes.

TCR libraries were constructed from 300 to 400 ng RNA using the Immunoverse kit, and molecular barcoded adaptors covering alpha/delta and beta/gamma chains were employed. The same RNA used for transcriptome sequencing was used for TCR library preparation. Sequencing of TCR libraries was carried out on an Illumina HiSeq 4000 with 2 x 150 cycles. As for how the authors treated the data: TCR reads were aligned to human V, D, J and C references and assembled into CDR3 clonotypes with MiXCR, including quality filtering and error correction. The tcR package in R was used to analyze clonotype counts and gene usage diversity. Raw mapping reads were checked after the RNA-seq reads had been mapped by STAR aligner version 2.5.3a onto the human GRCh37 genome. To test how sequencing depth affects detected clonotypes, IR-seq fastq files were randomly downsampled with Seqtk 1.3. TCRdb reprocessed the public reads (quality trimming at Q25 with fastp, clone calling with MiXCR) and kept in-frame beta chains. Each CDR3 protein appears once, grouped with its most common genes and DNA. These V and J calls are TCRdb output, not the study's own analysis. For this sample the table gives 100,000 to 150,000 distinct CDR3 sequences, of which approximately 13% were detected only once. Clones ranked in the top ten supply 7.5% to 9.5% of the sample.

As encoded in the germline V gene, CDR1 is SGHRS while CDR2 is YFSETQ. The CDR3 runs 15 residues from the cysteine to the phenylalanine. Kept here is only the CDR3 DNA, which spans 45 bases and is read in frame from base 1. V drops 6 bases and J drops 1 base, leaving 13 bases in between. Every patient had bone marrow sampled at the time of active disease. Bone marrow mononuclear cells were isolated by Ficoll-Hypaque density gradient centrifugation. To remove myeloma plasma cells, the cells were labeled with CD138 magnetic microbeads on a MACS separator, and CD138-negative cells were then collected by negative selection. Flow cytometry on an Attune NxT with CD138 antibodies was used to check the purity of the isolated cells. TRIzol reagent was used to extract total RNA, which was then quantified with a NanoDrop spectrophotometer. Paired RNA-seq and IR-seq were performed on the CD138-negative bone marrow sample of each patient.

The sample holds many counts of this clonotype. Its antigen is not yet known. No much larger clonotype is one base removed from it; base qualities were not supplied. The clonotype comes from a donor over 35 with multiple myeloma. Input material: a population of CD138-negative cells sorted from bone marrow. The cell subset or site label on this specimen signifies: bone marrow mononuclear cells depleted of CD138+ plasma/myeloma cells by negative magnetic selection. The rearranged chain carries TRBV5-1 and TRBJ2-2; TRBD2 is a possible D gene, resting on 6 matching bases. The nucleotide sequence reads as follows: TGCGCCAGCAAGGAAGGGACTCAGAACACCGGGGAGCTGTTTTTT. Its product reads: CASKEGTQNTGELFF.